This T cell receptor (beta chain) was identified during a study of radiotherapy plus CTLA-4 blockade in lung cancer. Sequenced by immunoSEQ multiplex PCR; TCRdb stores in-frame clones only, minus some. The sample holds 95,000 to 150,000 clones, 90% seen once. CDR3 length: 16 residues. Germline CDR1 SGHAT, CDR2 FQNNGV. The V and J ends lost 4 bases and 3 bases respectively, with 13 bases between them. The chain recombines TRBV11-2 with TRBJ2-6; D perhaps matches TRBD2 (6 bases). The specimen was peripheral blood, collected from a patient treated with radiotherapy plus ipilimumab. This sequence was found in a human donor with non-small cell lung cancer that progressed on radiotherapy plus ipilimumab. In nucleotides, the CDR3 is TGTGCCAGCAGCTCCCCCCCCGGGAGTGGGGCCAACGTCCTGACTTTC. Protein: CASSSPPGSGANVLTF.